The present TCR beta chain was sequenced within a study of blood T cell repertoires in COVID-19. Background on the study: From the United States, Italy and Spain came samples of acute and convalescent COVID-19. T cells, B-cell-depleted T cells, or PBMCs provided the cDNA or gDNA that served as material.

The CDR3 is 14 amino acids. The germline CDR1 and CDR2 sequences are LGHDT and YNNKEL (reference sequence). V lost 1 base and J 0 bases, leaving 6 bases between the germline ends. Only in-frame clones appear in the TCRdb table, and some are missing; sequencing was by immunoSEQ multiplex PCR. The sample holds 70,000 or so clones, just over 90% seen once. The chain combines TRBV3-1 (or the pseudogene TRBV3-2) with TRBJ1-2; D is undetermined. The sample taken for sequencing was peripheral blood. This TCR came from a woman under 30 with acute or convalescent COVID-19. The CDR3, as DNA: TGTGCCAGCAGCCAAGCGGGAACTAACTATGGCTACACCTTC. This encodes CASSQAGTNYGYTF.